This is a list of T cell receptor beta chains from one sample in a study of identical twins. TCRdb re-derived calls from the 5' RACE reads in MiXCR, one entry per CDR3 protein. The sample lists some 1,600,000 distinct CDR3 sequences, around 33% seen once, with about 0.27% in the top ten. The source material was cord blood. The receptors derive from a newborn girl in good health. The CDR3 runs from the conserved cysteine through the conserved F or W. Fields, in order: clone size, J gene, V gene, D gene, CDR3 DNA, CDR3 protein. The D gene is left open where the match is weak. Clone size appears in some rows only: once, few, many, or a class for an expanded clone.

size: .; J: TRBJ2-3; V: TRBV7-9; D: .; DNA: TGTGCCAGCAGCTCAAGCATAGCGGCTAGCACAGATACGCAGTATTTT; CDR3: CASSSSIAASTDTQYF
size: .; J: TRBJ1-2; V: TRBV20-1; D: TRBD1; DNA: TGCAGCCCTTTCGGGACAGGGGGCGCTTATGGCTACACCTTC; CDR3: CSPFGTGGAYGYTF
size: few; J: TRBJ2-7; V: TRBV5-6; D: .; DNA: TGTGCCAGCAGCGATCCTGCCCGGGTAACTCCCTACGAGCAGTACTTC; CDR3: CASSDPARVTPYEQYF
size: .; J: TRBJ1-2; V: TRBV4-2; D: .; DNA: TGTGCCAGCAGCCAAGTATCCGAGGGTCCCGAAACCCTTAACTATGGCTACACCTTC; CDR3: CASSQVSEGPETLNYGYTF
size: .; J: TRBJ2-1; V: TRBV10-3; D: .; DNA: TGTGCCATCAGTCATGGGCTAGACCCCAATGAGCAGTTCTTC; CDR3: CAISHGLDPNEQFF
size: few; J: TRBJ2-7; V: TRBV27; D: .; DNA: TGTGCCAGCAGTTCTCCTAGTCAGTTTTACGAGCAGTACTTC; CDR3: CASSSPSQFYEQYF
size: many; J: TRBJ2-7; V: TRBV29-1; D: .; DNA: TGCAGCGCCGCAGCTAGGAATGACTACGAGCAGTACTTC; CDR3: CSAAARNDYEQYF
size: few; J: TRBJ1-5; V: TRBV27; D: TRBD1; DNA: TGTGCCAGCAGTGCCTCCGGGACAGGGTCCGATCAGCCCCAGCATTTT; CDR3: CASSASGTGSDQPQHF
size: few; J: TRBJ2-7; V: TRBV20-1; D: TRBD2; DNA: TGCAGTGCTAGCGCGACTAGCGGTATCTACGAGCAGTACTTC; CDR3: CSASATSGIYEQYF
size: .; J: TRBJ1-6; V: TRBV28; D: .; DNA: TGTGCCAGCAGGCCCGACGGCTCGCCCCTCCACTTT; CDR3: CASRPDGSPLHF
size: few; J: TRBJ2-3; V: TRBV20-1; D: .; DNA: TGCAGTGCTTTGCGACTAGGCACAGATACGCAGTATTTT; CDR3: CSALRLGTDTQYF
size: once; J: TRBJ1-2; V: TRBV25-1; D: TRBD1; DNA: TGTGCCAGCAGAGGACCCCGACAGGGGGCCTATAACTATGGCTACACCTTC; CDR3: CASRGPRQGAYNYGYTF
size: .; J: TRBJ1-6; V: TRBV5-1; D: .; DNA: TGCGCCAGCAGCGACCCGCTAGGGACCCAGCGGTCACCCCTCCACTTT; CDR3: CASSDPLGTQRSPLHF
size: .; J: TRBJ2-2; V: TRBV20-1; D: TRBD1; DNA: TGCAGTGCGCAACGCAGGGGGCGGAACACCGGGGAGCTGTTTTTT; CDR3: CSAQRRGRNTGELFF
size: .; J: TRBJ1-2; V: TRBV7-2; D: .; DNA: TGTGCCAGCAGCTTAGCGCGGGCCGAGCATGCCTATGGCTACACCTTC; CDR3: CASSLARAEHAYGYTF
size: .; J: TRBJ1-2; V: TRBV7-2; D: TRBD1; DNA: TGTGCCAGCTATTACCGGGACAGGAGAGGGGGTAACTATGGCTACACCTTC; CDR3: CASYYRDRRGGNYGYTF
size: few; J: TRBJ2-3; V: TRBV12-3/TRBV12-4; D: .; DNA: TGTGCCAGCCGGACGGACTTCACAGATACGCAGTATTTT; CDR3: CASRTDFTDTQYF
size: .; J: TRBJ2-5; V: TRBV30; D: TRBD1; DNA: TGTGCCTGGGGGGGACAGGAGGGGGAGACCCAGTACTTC; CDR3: CAWGGQEGETQYF
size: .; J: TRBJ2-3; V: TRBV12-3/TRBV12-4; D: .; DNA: TGTGCCAGCAGTATTGGCCTAGGGGGGGGCACAGATACGCAGTATTTT; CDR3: CASSIGLGGGTDTQYF
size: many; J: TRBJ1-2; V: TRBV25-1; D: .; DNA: TGTGCCAGCAGTGTATCTGGGGATGGCTACACCTTC; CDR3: CASSVSGDGYTF